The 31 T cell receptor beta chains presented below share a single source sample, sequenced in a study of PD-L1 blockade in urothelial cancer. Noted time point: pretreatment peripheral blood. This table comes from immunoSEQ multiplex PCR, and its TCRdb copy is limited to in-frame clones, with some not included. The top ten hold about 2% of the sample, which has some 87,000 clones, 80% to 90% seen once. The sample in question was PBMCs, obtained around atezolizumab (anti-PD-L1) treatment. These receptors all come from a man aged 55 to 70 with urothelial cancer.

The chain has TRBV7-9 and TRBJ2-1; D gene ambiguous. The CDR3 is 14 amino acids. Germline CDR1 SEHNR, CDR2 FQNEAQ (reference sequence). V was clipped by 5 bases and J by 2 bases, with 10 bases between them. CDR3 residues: CASSLRWPYNEQFF. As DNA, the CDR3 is TGTGCCAGCAGCCTTCGCTGGCCCTACAATGAGCAGTTCTTC.

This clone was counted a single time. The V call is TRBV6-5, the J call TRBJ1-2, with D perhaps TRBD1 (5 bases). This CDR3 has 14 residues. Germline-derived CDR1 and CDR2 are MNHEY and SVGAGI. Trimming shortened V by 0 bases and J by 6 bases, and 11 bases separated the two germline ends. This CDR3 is CASSYSTRAHGYTF. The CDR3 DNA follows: TGTGCCAGCAGTTACTCAACCAGGGCTCATGGCTACACCTTC.

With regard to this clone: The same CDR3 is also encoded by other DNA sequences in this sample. In DNA, the CDR3 is TGCGCCAGCAGCTTGGAGGGACAGGGGGCGGGAGGCTACACCTTC. Residues: CASSLEGQGAGGYTF. This rearrangement joins TRBV5-1 to TRBJ1-2; 12 bases align to TRBD1. V gave up 0 bases and J gave up 8 bases; unmatched junction bases: 5. The V gene's germline CDR1 is SGHRS and CDR2 YFSETQ. This CDR3 region has 15 residues.

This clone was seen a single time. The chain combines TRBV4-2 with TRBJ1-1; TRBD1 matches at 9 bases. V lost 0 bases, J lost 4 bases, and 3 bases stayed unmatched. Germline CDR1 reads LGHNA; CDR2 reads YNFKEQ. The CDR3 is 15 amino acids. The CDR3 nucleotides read TGTGCCAGCAGCCAAGAGGGACAGGGTGGCACTGAAGCTTTCTTT. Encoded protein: CASSQEGQGGTEAFF.

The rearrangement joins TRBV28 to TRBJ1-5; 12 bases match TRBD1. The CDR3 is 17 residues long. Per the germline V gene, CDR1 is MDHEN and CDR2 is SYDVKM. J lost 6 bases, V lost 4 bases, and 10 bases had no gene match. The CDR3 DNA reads TGTGCCAGCAGTTCCCTAGGGGGACAGGGGGCCCTTCAGCCCCAGCATTTT. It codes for CASSSLGGQGALQPQHF. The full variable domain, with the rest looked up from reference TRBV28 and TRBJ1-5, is DVKVTQSSRYLVKRTGEKVFLECVQDMDHENMFWYRQDPGLGLRLIYFSYDVKMKEKGDIPEGYSVSREKKERFSLILESASTNQTSMYLCASSSLGGQGALQPQHFGDGTRLSIL.

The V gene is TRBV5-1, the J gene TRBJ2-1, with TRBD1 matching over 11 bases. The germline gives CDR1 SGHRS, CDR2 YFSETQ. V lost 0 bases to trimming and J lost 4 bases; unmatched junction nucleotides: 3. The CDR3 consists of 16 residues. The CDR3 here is CASSLAGQGAYNEQFF. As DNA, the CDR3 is TGCGCCAGCAGCTTGGCCGGACAGGGGGCTTACAATGAGCAGTTCTTC. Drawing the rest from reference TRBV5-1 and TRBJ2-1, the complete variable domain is KAGVTQTPRYLIKTRGQQVTLSCSPISGHRSVSWYQQTPGQGLQFLFEYFSETQRNKGNFPGRFSGRQFSNSRSEMNVSTLELGDSALYLCASSLAGQGAYNEQFFGPGTRLTVL.

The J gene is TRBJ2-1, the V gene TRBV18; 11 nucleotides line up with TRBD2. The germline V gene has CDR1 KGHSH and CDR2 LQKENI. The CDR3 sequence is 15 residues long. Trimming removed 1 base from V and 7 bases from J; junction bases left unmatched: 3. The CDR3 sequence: CASSPQGLAGNEQFF. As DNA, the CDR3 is TGTGCCAGCTCACCACAAGGACTAGCGGGTAATGAGCAGTTCTTC.

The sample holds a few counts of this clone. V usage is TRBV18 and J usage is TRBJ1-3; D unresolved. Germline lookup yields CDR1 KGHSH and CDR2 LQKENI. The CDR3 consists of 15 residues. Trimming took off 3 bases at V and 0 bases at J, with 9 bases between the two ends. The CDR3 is CASSPLVISGNTIYF. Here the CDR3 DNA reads TGTGCCAGCTCACCTTTAGTGATCTCTGGAAACACCATATATTTT.

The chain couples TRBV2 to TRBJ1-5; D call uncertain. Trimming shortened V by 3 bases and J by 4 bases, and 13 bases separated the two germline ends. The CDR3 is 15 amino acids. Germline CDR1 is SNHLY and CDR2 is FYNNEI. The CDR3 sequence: CASSDWIRSNQPQHF. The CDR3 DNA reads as TGTGCCAGCAGTGATTGGATAAGGAGTAATCAGCCCCAGCATTTT.

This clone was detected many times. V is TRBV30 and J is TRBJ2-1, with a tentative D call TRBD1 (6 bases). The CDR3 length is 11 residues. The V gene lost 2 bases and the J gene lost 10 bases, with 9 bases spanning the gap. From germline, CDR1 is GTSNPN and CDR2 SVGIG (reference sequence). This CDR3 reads CAWSTGQEQFF. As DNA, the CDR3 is TGTGCCTGGAGTACCGGACAGGAGCAGTTCTTC.

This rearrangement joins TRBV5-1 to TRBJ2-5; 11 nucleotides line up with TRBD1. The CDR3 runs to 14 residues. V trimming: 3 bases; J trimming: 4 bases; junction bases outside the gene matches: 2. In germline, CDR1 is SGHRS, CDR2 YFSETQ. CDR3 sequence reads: CASSWTGGTETQYF. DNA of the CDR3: TGCGCCAGCAGCTGGACAGGGGGCACAGAGACCCAGTACTTC.

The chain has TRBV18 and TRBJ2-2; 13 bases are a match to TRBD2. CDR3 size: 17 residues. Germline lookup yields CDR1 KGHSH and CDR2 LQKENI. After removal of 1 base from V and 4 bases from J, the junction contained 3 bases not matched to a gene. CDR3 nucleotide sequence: TGTGCCAGCTCACCACGGGGGACTAGCGGGGCCACCGGGGAGCTGTTTTTT. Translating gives CASSPRGTSGATGELFF.

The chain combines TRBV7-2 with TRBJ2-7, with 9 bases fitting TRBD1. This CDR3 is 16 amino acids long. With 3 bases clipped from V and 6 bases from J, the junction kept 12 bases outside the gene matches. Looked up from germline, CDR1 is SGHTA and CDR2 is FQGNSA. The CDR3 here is CASSLNPIQGAGEQYF. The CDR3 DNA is TGTGCCAGCAGCTTGAACCCAATACAGGGGGCAGGCGAGCAGTACTTC.

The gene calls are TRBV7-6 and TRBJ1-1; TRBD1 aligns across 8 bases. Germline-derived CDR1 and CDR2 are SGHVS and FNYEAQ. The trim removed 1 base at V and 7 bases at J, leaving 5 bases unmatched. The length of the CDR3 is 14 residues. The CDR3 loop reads CASSLGTGRNEAFF. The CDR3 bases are TGTGCCAGCAGCTTAGGGACAGGGCGGAATGAAGCTTTCTTT. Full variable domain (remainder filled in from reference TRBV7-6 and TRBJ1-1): GAGVSQSPRYKVTKRGQDVALRCDPISGHVSLYWYRQALGQGPEFLTYFNYEAQQDKSGLPNDRFSAERPEGSISTLTIQRTEQRDSAMYRCASSLGTGRNEAFFGQGTRLTVV.

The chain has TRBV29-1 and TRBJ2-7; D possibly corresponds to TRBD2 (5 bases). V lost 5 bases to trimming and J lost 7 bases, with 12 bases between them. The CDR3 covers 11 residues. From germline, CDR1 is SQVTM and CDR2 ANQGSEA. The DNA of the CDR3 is TGCAGCGTTCAGCGGCAGAGGGAGCAGTACTTC. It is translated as CSVQRQREQYF.

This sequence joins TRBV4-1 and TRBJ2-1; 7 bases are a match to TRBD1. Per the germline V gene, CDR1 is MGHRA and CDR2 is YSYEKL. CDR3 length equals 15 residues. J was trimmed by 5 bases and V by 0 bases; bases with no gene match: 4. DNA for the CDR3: TGCGCCAGCAGCCAAGAGTTAACAGGGGACAATGAGCAGTTCTTC. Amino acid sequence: CASSQELTGDNEQFF.

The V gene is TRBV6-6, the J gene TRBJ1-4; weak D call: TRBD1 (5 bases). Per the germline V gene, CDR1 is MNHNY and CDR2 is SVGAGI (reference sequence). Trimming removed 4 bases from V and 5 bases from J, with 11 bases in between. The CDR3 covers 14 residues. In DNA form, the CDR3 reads TGTGCCAGCAGTTTTAGCCGGGGGAATGAAAAACTGTTTTTT. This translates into CASSFSRGNEKLFF.

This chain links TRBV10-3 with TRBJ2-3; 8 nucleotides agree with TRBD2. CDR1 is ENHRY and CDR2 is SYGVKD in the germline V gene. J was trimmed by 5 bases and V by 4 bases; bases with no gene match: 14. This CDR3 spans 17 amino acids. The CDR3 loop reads CAISVTTSGRGLDTQYF. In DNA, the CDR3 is TGTGCCATCAGTGTTACAACTAGCGGCCGAGGGCTAGATACGCAGTATTTT.

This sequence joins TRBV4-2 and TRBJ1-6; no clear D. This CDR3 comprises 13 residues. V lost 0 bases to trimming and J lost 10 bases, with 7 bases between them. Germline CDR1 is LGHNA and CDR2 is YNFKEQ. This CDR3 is CASSQEEESPLHF. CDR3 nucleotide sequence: TGTGCCAGCAGCCAAGAAGAGGAATCACCCCTCCACTTT.

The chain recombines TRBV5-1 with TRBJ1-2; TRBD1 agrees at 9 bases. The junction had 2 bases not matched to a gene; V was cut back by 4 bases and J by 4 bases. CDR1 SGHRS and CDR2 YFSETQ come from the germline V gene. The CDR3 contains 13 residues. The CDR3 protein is CASSPTGGYGYTF. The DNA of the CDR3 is TGCGCCAGCAGCCCGACAGGGGGCTATGGCTACACCTTC.

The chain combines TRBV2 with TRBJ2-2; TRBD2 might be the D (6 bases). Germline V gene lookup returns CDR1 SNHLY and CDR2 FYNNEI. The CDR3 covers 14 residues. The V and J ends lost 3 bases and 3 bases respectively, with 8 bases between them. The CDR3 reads CASSEEGYTGELFF. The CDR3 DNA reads TGTGCCAGCAGTGAGGAGGGGTACACCGGGGAGCTGTTTTTT.

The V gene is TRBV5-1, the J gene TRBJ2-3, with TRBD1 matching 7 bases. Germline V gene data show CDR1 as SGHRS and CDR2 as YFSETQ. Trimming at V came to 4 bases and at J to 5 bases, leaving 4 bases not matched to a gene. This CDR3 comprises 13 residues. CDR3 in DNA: TGCGCCAGCAGCCAGGGACAGCAAGATACGCAGTATTTT. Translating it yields CASSQGQQDTQYF.

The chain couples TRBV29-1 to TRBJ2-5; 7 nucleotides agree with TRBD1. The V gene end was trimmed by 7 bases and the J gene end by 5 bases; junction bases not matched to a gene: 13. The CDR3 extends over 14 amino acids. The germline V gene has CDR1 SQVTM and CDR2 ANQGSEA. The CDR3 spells CSGGRQGFMETQYF. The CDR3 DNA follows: TGCAGCGGTGGGAGACAGGGATTTATGGAGACCCAGTACTTC.

The CDR3 sequence: CASSWKQGRGVYEQYF. The CDR3 DNA is TGTGCCAGCAGCTGGAAACAGGGGCGGGGGGTCTACGAGCAGTACTTC. The rearrangement uses TRBV5-8 and TRBJ2-7; a possible D gene is TRBD2 (8 bases). The CDR3 is 16 amino acids. Germline CDR1 and CDR2: SGHTS and YDEGEE. Trimming removed 3 bases from V and 3 bases from J, with 19 bases in between.

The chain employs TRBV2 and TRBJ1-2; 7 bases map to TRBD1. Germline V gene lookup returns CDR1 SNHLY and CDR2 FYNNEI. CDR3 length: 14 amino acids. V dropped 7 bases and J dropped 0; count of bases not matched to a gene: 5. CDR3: CASIGDRANYGYTF. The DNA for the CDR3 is TGTGCCAGCATTGGGGACAGAGCTAACTATGGCTACACCTTC.

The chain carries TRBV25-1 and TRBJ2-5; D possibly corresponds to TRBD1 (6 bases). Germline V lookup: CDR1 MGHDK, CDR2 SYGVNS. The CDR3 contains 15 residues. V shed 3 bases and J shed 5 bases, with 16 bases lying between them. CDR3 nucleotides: TGTGCCAGCAGTGATATACAGGGTTATACGGAGACCCAGTACTTC. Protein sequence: CASSDIQGYTETQYF.

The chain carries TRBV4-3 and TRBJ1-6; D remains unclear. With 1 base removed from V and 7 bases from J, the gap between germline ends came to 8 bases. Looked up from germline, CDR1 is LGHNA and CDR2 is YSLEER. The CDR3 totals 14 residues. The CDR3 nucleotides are TGCGCCAGCAGCCAAGGGTCAGGCAATTCACCCCTCCACTTT. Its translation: CASSQGSGNSPLHF.

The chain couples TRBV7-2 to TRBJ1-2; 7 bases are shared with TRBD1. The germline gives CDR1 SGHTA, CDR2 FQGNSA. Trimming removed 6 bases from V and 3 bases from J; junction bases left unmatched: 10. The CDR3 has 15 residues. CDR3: CASRRQGSADYGYTF. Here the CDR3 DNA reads TGTGCCAGCAGACGACAGGGCTCGGCGGACTATGGCTACACCTTC.

The CDR3: CAWSDNGRAQYF. As DNA, the CDR3 is TGTGCCTGGAGCGATAACGGGAGGGCGCAGTATTTT. This chain uses TRBV30 with TRBJ2-3; 8 bases fit TRBD2. The length of the CDR3 is 12 residues. Trimming removed 3 bases from V and 10 bases from J; junction bases left unmatched: 6. CDR1 and CDR2 (germline): GTSNPN, SVGIG (reference sequence).

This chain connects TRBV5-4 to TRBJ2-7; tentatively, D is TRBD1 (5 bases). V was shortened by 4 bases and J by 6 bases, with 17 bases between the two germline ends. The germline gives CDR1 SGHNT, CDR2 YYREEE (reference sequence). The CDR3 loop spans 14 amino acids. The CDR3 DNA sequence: TGTGCCAGCAGCCAGCAGCAGGGTGCCGTCGAGCAGTACTTC. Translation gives CASSQQQGAVEQYF.

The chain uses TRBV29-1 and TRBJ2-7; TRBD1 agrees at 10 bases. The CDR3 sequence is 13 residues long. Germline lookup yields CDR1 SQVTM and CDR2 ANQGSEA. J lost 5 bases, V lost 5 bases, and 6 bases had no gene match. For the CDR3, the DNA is TGCAGCGTTACCGGGACAGGGGACCACGAGCAGTACTTC. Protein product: CSVTGTGDHEQYF.